These 3 T cell receptor beta chains share one sample of origin, sequenced in a study of cytomegalovirus exposure and HLA in healthy donors. The PCR had 60 Vbeta and 13 Jbeta primers. Some clones are missing from TCRdb's copy, which holds only in-frame ones; the method was immunoSEQ multiplex PCR. The top ten clones hold roughly 9.7% of a sample with fewer than 200,000 clones, 80% of them seen once. Sequencing was performed on PBMCs. The origin of the receptors is a man aged 18 to 35 in good health and CMV-seropositive.

Only one count was recorded for this clone. J is TRBJ2-1 and V is TRBV7-8, with a tentative D call TRBD2 (5 bases). V gave up 1 base and J gave up 3 bases, with 13 bases separating them. CDR3 length: 16 amino acids. From germline, CDR1 is SGHVS and CDR2 FQNEAQ. CDR3 loop: CASSLESAAGYNEQFF. DNA of the CDR3: TGTGCCAGCAGCTTAGAGTCGGCCGCGGGCTACAATGAGCAGTTCTTC.

The chain combines TRBV7-9 with TRBJ2-4; TRBD1 aligns across 9 bases. V was pared by 3 bases and J by 6 bases, with 3 bases of the junction left unmatched. CDR1 is SEHNR and CDR2 is FQNEAQ in the germline V gene (reference sequence). The CDR3 is 14 amino acids. In DNA form, the CDR3 reads TGTGCCAGCAGCTTCGGACAGGGGACAAACATTCAGTACTTC. Translated, it gives CASSFGQGTNIQYF.

This clone has just one count. The gene calls are TRBV18 and TRBJ2-2; no firm D call. Germline V lookup: CDR1 KGHSH, CDR2 LQKENI. CDR3 length: 15 residues. Trimming pared 1 base from V and 3 bases from J, leaving 9 bases between. This chain's CDR3 is CASSPQYTHTGELFF. The CDR3 DNA sequence: TGTGCCAGCTCACCACAGTACACCCACACCGGGGAGCTGTTTTTT.